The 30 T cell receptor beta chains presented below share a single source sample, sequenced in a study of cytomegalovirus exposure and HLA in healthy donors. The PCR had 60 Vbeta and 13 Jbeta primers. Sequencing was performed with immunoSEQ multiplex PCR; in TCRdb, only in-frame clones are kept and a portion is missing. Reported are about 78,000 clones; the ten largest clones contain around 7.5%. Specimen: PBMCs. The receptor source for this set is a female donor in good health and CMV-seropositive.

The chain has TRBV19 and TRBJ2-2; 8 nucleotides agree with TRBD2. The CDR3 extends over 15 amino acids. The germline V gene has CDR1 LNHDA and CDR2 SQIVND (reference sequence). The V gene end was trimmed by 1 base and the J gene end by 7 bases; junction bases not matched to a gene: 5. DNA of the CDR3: TGTGCCAGTAGTATAGCGGGAGGGCCAAGCGGGGAGCTGTTTTTT. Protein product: CASSIAGGPSGELFF.

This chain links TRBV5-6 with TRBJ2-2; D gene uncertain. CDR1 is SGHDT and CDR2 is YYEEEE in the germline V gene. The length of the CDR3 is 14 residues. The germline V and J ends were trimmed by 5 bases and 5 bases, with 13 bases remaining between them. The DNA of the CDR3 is TGTGCCAGCAGTTACTTCCGCTGGACCGGGGAGCTGTTTTTT. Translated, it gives CASSYFRWTGELFF.

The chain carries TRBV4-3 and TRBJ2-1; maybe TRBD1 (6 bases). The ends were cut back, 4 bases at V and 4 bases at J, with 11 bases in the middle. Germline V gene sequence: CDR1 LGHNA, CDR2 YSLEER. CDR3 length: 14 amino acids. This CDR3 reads CASSRVGQYNEQFF. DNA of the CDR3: TGCGCCAGCAGCCGGGTAGGACAGTACAATGAGCAGTTCTTC.

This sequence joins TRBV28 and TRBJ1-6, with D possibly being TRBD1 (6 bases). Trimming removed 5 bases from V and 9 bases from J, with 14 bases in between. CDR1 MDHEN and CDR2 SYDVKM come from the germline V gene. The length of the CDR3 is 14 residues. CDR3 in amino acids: CASSLTGPASPLHF. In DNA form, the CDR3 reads TGTGCCAGCAGTCTCACAGGGCCGGCTTCACCCCTCCACTTT.

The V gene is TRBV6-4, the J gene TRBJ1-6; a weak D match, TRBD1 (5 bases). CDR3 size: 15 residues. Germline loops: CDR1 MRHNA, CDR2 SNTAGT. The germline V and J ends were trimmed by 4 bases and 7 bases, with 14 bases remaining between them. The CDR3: CASSGPGNLNSPLHF. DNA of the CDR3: TGTGCCAGCAGTGGCCCAGGGAATTTGAATTCACCCCTCCACTTT.

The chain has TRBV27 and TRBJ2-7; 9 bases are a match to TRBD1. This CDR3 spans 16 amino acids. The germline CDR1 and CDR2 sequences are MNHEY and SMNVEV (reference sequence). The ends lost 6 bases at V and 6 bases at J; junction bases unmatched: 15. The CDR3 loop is CASSRSAGQGTAEQYF. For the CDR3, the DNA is TGTGCCAGCAGCCGTAGTGCGGGACAGGGTACAGCCGAGCAGTACTTC.

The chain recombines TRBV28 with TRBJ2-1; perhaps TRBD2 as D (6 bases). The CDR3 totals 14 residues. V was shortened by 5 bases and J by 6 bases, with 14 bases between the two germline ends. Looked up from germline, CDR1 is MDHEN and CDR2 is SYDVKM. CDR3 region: CASSQGTGSNEQFF. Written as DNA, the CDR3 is TGTGCCAGCAGTCAAGGGACTGGCAGCAATGAGCAGTTCTTC. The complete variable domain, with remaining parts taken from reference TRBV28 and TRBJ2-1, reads DVKVTQSSRYLVKRTGEKVFLECVQDMDHENMFWYRQDPGLGLRLIYFSYDVKMKEKGDIPEGYSVSREKKERFSLILESASTNQTSMYLCASSQGTGSNEQFFGPGTRLTVL.

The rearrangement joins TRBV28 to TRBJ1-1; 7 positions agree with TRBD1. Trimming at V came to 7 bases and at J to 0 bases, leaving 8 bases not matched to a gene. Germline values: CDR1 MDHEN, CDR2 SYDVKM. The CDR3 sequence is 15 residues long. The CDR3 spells CASTIQGRLNTEAFF. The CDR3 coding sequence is TGTGCCAGCACCATACAGGGGAGGCTGAACACTGAAGCTTTCTTT.

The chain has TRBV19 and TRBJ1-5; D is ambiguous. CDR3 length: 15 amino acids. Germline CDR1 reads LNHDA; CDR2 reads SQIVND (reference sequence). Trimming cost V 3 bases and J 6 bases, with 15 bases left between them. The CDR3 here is CASSMELGGPQPQHF. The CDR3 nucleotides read TGTGCCAGTAGTATGGAGTTGGGAGGTCCTCAGCCCCAGCATTTT.

The CDR3, as DNA: TGTGCCAGCAGCTGGGGGGGTGTAGGCTATGGCTACACCTTC. It specifies CASSWGGVGYGYTF. The chain recombines TRBV7-9 with TRBJ1-2, with TRBD1 as a possible D gene (5 bases). The CDR3 covers 14 residues. V was shortened by 4 bases and J by 4 bases, with 13 bases between the two germline ends. CDR1 SEHNR and CDR2 FQNEAQ come from the germline V gene (reference sequence).

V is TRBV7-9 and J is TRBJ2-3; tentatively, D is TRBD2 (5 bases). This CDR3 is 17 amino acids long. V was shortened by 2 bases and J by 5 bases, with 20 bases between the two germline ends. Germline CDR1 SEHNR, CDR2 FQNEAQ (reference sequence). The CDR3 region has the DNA TGTGCCAGCAGCTTACCGCAAGGCGGGCGGGCGGGAGATACGCAGTATTTT. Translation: CASSLPQGGRAGDTQYF.

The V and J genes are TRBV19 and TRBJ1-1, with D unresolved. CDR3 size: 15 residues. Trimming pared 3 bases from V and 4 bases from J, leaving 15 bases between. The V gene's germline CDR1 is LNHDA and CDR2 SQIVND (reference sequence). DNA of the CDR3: TGTGCCAGTAGTATTCGGACGACCCGGGGCACTGAAGCTTTCTTT. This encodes CASSIRTTRGTEAFF.

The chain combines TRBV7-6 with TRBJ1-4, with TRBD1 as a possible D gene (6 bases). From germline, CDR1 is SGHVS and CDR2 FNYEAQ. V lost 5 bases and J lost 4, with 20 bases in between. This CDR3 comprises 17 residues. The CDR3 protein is CASSPNLQTGYNEKLFF. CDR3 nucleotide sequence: TGTGCCAGCAGCCCTAATCTCCAGACAGGCTATAATGAAAAACTGTTTTTT.

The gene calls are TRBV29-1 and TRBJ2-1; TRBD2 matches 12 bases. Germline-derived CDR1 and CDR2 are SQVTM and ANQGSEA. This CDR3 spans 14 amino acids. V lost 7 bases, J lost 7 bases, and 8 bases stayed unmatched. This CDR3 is CSAILAGGGNEQFF. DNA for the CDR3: TGCAGCGCTATACTAGCGGGAGGTGGAAATGAGCAGTTCTTC.

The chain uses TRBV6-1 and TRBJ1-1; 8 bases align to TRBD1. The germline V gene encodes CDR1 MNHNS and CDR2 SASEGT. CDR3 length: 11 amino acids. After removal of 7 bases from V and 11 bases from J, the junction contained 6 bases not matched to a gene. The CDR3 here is CASKRDRSAFF. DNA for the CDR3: TGTGCCAGCAAGAGGGACAGGTCCGCTTTCTTT.

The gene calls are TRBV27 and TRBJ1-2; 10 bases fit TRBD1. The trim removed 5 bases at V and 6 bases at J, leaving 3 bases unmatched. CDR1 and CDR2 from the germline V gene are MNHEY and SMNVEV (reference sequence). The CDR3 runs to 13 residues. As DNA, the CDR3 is TGTGCCAGCAGTCACGGGACAGGGGATGGCTACACCTTC. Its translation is CASSHGTGDGYTF.

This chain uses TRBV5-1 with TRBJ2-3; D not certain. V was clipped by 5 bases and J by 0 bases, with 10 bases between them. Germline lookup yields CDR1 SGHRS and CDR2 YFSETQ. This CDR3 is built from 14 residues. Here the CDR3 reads CASRTQTSTDTQYF. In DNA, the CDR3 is TGCGCCAGCAGAACTCAGACTAGCACAGATACGCAGTATTTT.

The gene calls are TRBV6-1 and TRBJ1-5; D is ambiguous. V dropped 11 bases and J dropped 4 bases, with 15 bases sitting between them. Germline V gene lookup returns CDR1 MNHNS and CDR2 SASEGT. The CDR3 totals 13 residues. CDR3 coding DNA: TGTGCCGCTGCTACGTCGGGGAATCAGCCCCAGCATTTT. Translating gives CAAATSGNQPQHF.

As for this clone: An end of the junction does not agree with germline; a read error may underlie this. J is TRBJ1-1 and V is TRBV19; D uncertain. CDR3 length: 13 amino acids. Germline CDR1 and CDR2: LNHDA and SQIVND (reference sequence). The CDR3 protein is CASSLDKRTEAFF. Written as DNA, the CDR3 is TGTGCCAGTAGTCTAGACAAGAGGACTGAAGCTTTCTTT.

For the CDR3, the DNA is TGCGCCAGCAGCCCCCTTCCGGGACAGTTCAATTACAATGAGCAGTTCTTC. It is translated as CASSPLPGQFNYNEQFF. The J gene is TRBJ2-1, the V gene TRBV4-1; 7 bases agree with TRBD1. The V gene's germline CDR1 is MGHRA and CDR2 YSYEKL. Trimming at V came to 4 bases and at J to 4 bases, leaving 13 bases not matched to a gene. CDR3 length equals 17 residues.

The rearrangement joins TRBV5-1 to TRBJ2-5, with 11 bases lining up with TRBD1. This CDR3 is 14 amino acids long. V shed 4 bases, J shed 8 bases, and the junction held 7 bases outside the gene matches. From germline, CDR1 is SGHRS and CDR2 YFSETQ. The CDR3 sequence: CASSPGQGGDTQYF. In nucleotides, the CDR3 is TGCGCCAGCAGCCCGGGACAGGGGGGGGACACCCAGTACTTC.

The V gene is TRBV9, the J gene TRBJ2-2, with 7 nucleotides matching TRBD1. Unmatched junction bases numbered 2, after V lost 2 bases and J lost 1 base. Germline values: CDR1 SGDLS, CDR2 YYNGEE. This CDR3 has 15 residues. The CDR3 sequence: CASSVRTGNTGELFF. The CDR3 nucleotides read TGTGCCAGCAGCGTTCGGACAGGGAACACCGGGGAGCTGTTTTTT.

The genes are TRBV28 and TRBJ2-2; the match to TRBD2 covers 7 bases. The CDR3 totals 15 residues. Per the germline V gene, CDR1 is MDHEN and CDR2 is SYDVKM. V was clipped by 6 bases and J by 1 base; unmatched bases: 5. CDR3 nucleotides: TGTGCCAGCAGCCTGGCTAGCGGGAACACCGGGGAGCTGTTTTTT. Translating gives CASSLASGNTGELFF.

CDR3 nucleotide sequence: TGTGCCAGCAGCTTAGGTGCAGGTTTCTCCTACGAGCAGTACTTC. Encoded protein: CASSLGAGFSYEQYF. The rearrangement links TRBV7-9 to TRBJ2-5, with D hard to call. The end of the DNA fits TRBJ2-7 better, so the J call may be wrong. This CDR3 region has 15 residues. Germline V gene data show CDR1 as SEHNR and CDR2 as FQNEAQ (reference sequence).

The DNA for the CDR3 is TGTGCCAGCAGTACCCCCGGGGGGGGAAGCAGCCGTGAAAAACTGTTTTTT. This gives the protein CASSTPGGGSSREKLFF. The J gene is TRBJ1-4, the V gene TRBV28; weak D call: TRBD1 (5 bases). This CDR3 has 17 residues. The ends were cut back, 5 bases at V and 7 bases at J, with 23 bases in the middle. CDR1 is MDHEN, CDR2 SYDVKM, per germline. Full variable domain (missing parts from reference TRBV28 and TRBJ1-4): DVKVTQSSRYLVKRTGEKVFLECVQDMDHENMFWYRQDPGLGLRLIYFSYDVKMKEKGDIPEGYSVSREKKERFSLILESASTNQTSMYLCASSTPGGGSSREKLFFGSGTQLSVL.

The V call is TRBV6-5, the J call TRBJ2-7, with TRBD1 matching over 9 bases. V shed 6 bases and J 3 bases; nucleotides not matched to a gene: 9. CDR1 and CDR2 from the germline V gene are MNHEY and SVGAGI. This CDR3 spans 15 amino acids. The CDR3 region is CASSPGGQGLYEQYF. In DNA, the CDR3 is TGTGCCAGCAGCCCGGGGGGACAGGGCCTCTACGAGCAGTACTTC.

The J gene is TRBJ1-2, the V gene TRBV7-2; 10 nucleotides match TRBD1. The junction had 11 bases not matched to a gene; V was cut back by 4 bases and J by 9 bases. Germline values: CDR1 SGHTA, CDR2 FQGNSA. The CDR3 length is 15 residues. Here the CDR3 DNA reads TGTGCCAGCAGCTATAGCCGGGACAGGGGATCGAGCTACACCTTC. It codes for CASSYSRDRGSSYTF.

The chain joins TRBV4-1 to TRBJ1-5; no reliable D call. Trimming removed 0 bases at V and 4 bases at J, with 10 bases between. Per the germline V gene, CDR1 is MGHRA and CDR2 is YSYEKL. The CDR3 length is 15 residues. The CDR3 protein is CASSQEPHQNQPQHF. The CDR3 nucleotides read TGCGCCAGCAGCCAAGAACCCCATCAGAATCAGCCCCAGCATTTT.

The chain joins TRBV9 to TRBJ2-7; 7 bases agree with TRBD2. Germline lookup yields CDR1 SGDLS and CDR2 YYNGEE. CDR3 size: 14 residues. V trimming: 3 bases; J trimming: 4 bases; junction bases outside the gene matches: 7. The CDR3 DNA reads TGTGCCAGCAGCGAGACTAGCTACGGGTACGAGCAGTACTTC. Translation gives CASSETSYGYEQYF.

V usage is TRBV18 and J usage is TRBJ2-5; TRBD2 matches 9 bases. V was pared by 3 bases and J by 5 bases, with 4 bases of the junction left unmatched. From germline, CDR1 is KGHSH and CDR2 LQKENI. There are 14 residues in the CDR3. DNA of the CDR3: TGTGCCAGCTCACCGGGACTAGCTGGGGAGACCCAGTACTTC. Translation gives CASSPGLAGETQYF.